This TCR beta chain was sequenced during a study of T cells in localized non-small cell lung cancer. General study findings and limits: Appearing in adjacent lung were a median roughly 57 of the top 100 tumor clones. Sequencing was limited to one tumor region, leaving the possibility of heterogeneity open. Among blood samples, higher T cell density accompanied longer overall survival. Uninvolved adjacent lung showed higher T cell clonality than tumor.

Measured with immunoSEQ multiplex PCR; TCRdb has only the in-frame clones, and not every one. This table has some 50,000 clones, approximately 80% appearing once. Germline values: CDR1 SGHTA, CDR2 FQGTGA. This CDR3 is 16 amino acids long. The junction had 8 bases not matched to a gene; V was cut back by 5 bases and J by 10 bases. About this clone: Its antigen remains unknown.

The origin of this receptor is a man aged 35 to 70 with stage III lung adenocarcinoma. Sample: peripheral blood mononuclear cells, taken before any cancer treatment. The chain is built from TRBV7-3 and TRBJ2-1; 16 bases are shared with TRBD2. As DNA, the CDR3 is TGTGCCAGCAGCCCGGGGACTAGCGGGAGGGCCGGGGAGCAGTTCTTC. Translation gives CASSPGTSGRAGEQFF.